Presented here are 4 T cell receptor beta chains from one specimen sequenced in a study of T cell repertoires in cytomegalovirus infection. TCRdb fed the reads into MiXCR, producing one record per CDR3 protein. The sample has 200,000 to 300,000 distinct CDR3 sequences, approximately 9.2% seen once. Sequencing input: PBMCs. These receptors were obtained from a human donor in good health (CMV status not recorded). Some clones in this sample may be carry-over from other donors' samples.

This clonotype was picked up a small number of times. V gene TRBV12-3 or TRBV12-4 combines with J gene TRBJ2-7; TRBD1 matches 10 bases. This CDR3 region has 15 residues. Unmatched junction bases numbered 5, after V lost 4 bases and J lost 2 bases. For the CDR3, the DNA is TGTGCCAGCAGTTGGGACAGGGGATACACCTACGAGCAGTACTTC. The encoded protein is CASSWDRGYTYEQYF.

About this clonotype itself: One junction end disagrees with the germline gene, perhaps due to a read error. The rearrangement links TRBV7-2 to TRBJ1-1; D not resolved. Germline lookup yields CDR1 SGHTA and CDR2 FQGNSA. The CDR3 sequence is 11 residues long. CDR3 coding DNA: TGTGCCAACAGCCCCGGCACTGAAGCTTTCTTT. This encodes CANSPGTEAFF.

This sequence joins TRBV20-1 and TRBJ2-1, with 11 nucleotides matching TRBD2. J lost 7 bases, V lost 5 bases, and 10 bases had no gene match. Germline CDR1 DFQATT, CDR2 SNEGSKA (reference sequence). CDR3 size: 15 residues. The DNA for the CDR3 is TGCAGTGCTCTCATCCTAGCGGGAGGACAGAATGAGCAGTTCTTC. Amino acids: CSALILAGGQNEQFF.

This clonotype was detected only a few times. The V and J genes are TRBV7-2 and TRBJ1-1; 7 bases agree with TRBD1. V was pared by 10 bases and J by 4 bases, with 6 bases of the junction left unmatched. This CDR3 region has 12 residues. Per the germline V gene, CDR1 is SGHTA and CDR2 is FQGNSA. This chain's CDR3 is CATKDRATEAFF. CDR3 sequence (DNA): TGTGCCACCAAAGACAGGGCCACTGAAGCTTTCTTT.